The T cell receptor (beta chain) under discussion was sequenced for a study of CD8+ T cells in alopecia areata. Findings and limits, study-wide: Higher clonality was seen in lesional scalp than in normal scalp, especially in alopecia totalis/universalis. Scalp repertoires also include resident alphabeta T cells from normal skin.

RNA was extracted and reverse transcribed into cDNA as the sequencing template. Sequencing used immunoSEQ multiplex PCR; TCRdb keeps in-frame clones, though not all of them. The sample consists of over 150,000 clones, roughly three fifths of them appearing once. Unmatched junction bases numbered 10, after V lost 0 bases and J lost 8 bases. The germline V gene encodes CDR1 SGHDT and CDR2 YYEEEE. This CDR3 is built from 16 residues. This clone was counted once. Its antigen is still unknown. The sample taken for sequencing was CD8+ T cells sorted from blood. The receptor's source is a human donor in good health. This chain connects TRBV5-6 to TRBJ2-3; 9 bases agree with TRBD2. CDR3 in amino acids: CASSLGTSEAGGTQYF. CDR3 sequence (DNA): TGTGCCAGCAGCTTGGGGACTAGCGAGGCTGGGGGTACGCAGTATTTT.